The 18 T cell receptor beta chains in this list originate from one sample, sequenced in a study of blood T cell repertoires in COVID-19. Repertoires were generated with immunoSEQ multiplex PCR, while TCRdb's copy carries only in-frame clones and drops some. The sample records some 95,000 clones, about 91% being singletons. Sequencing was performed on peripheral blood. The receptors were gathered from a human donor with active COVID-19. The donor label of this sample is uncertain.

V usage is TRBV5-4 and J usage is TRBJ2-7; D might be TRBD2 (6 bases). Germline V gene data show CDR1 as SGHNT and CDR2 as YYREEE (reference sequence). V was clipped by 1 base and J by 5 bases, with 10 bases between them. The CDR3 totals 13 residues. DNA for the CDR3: TGTGCCAGCAGCTTGCAGGGAGGCCACGAGCAGTACTTC. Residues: CASSLQGGHEQYF.

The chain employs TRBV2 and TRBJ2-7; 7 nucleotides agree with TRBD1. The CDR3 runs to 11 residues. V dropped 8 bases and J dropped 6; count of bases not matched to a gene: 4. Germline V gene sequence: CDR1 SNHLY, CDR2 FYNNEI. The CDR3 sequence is CASRAGGEQYF. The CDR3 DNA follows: TGTGCCAGCCGGGCAGGGGGCGAGCAGTACTTC.

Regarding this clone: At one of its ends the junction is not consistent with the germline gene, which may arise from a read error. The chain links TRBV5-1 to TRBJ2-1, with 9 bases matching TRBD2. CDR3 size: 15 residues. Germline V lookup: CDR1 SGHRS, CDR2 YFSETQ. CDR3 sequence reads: CARSRARGGYNEQFF. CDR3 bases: TGCGCCCGCAGCCGCGCGCGGGGGGGCTACAATGAGCAGTTCTTC.

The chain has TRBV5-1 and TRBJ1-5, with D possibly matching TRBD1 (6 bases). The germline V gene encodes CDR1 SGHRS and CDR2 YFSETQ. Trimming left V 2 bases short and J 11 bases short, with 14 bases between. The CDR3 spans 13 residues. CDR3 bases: TGCGCCAGCAGCTTACGACAGGTCAGGACCCAGCATTTT. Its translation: CASSLRQVRTQHF.

The CDR3 sequence is CAISPAPGQGTNEKLFF. In DNA, the CDR3 is TGTGCCATCAGTCCGGCGCCGGGACAGGGGACTAATGAAAAACTGTTTTTT. The V and J genes are TRBV10-3 and TRBJ1-4; 10 bases are a match to TRBD1. The CDR3 sequence is 17 residues long. CDR1 is ENHRY, CDR2 SYGVKD, per germline. Trimming at V came to 5 bases and at J to 2 bases, leaving 8 bases not matched to a gene.

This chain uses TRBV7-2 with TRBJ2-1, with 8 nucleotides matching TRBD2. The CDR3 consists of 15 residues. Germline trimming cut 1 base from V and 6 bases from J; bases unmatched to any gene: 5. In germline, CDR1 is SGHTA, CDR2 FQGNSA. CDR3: CASSLGRGALNEQFF. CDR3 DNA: TGTGCCAGCAGCTTAGGGCGGGGGGCTCTCAATGAGCAGTTCTTC.

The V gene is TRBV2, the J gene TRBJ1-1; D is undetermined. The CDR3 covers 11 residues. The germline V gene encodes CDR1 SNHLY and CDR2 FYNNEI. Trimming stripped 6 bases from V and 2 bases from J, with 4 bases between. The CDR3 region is CASSLNTEAFF. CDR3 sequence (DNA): TGTGCCAGCAGCCTAAACACTGAAGCTTTCTTT.

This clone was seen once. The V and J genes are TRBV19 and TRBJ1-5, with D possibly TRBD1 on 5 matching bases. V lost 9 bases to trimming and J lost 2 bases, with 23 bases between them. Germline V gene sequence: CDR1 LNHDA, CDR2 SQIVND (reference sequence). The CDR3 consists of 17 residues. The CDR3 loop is CASVPSPDSAGNQPQHF. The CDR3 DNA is TGTGCCAGCGTCCCCTCGCCTGACAGTGCGGGCAATCAGCCCCAGCATTTT.

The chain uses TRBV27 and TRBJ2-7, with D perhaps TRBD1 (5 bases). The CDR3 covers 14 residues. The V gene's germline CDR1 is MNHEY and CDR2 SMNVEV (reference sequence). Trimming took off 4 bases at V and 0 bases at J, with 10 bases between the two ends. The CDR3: CASSYQGNSYEQYF. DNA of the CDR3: TGTGCCAGCAGTTATCAGGGCAACTCCTACGAGCAGTACTTC.

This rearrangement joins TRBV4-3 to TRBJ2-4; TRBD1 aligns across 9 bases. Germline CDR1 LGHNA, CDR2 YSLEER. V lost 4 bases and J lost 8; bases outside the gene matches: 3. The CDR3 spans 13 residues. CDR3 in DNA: TGCGCCAGCAGCCCGCGACAGGGGGACATTCAGTACTTC. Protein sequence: CASSPRQGDIQYF.

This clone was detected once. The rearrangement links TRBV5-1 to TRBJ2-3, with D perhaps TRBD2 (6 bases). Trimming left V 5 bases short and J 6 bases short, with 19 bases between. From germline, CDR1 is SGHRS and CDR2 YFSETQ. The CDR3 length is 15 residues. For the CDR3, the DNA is TGCGCCAGCAGATTTACTAGCTTACCAAGCGATACGCAGTATTTT. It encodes CASRFTSLPSDTQYF.

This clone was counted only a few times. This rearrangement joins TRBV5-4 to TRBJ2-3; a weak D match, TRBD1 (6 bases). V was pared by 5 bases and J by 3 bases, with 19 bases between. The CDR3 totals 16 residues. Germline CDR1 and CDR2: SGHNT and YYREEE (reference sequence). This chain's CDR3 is CASSSRTASLTDTQYF. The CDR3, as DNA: TGTGCCAGCAGTTCCCGGACAGCTTCACTTACAGATACGCAGTATTTT.

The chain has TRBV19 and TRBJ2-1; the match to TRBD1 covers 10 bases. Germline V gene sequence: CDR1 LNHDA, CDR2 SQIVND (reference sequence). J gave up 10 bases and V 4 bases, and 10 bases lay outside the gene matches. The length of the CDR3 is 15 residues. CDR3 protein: CASSKGDRGGMEQFF. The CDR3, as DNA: TGTGCCAGTAGTAAGGGGGACAGGGGTGGAATGGAGCAGTTCTTC. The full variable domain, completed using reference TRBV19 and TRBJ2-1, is DGGITQSPKYLFRKEGQNVTLSCEQNLNHDAMYWYRQDPGQGLRLIYYSQIVNDFQKGDIAEGYSVSREKKESFPLTVTSAQKNPTAFYLCASSKGDRGGMEQFFGPGTRLTVL.

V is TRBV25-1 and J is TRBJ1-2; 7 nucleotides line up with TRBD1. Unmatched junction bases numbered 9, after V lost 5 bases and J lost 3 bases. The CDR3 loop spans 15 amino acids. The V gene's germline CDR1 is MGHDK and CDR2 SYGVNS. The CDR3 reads CASSSTRQGHYGYTF. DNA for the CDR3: TGTGCCAGCAGTTCAACTCGACAGGGACACTATGGCTACACCTTC.

CDR3 sequence (DNA): TGTGCCAGCAGCTTGAGGGGCTCTGGGGCCAACGTCCTGACTTTC. Its translation is CASSLRGSGANVLTF. The V call is TRBV5-4, the J call TRBJ2-6, with D perhaps TRBD1 (5 bases). With 1 base removed from V and 0 bases from J, the gap between germline ends came to 5 bases. The germline V gene encodes CDR1 SGHNT and CDR2 YYREEE (reference sequence). The length of the CDR3 is 15 residues.

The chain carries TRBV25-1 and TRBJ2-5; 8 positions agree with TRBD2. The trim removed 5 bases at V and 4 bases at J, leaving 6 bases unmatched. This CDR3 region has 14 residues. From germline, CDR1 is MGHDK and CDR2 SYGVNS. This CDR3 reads CASSNYGGGETQYF. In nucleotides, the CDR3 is TGTGCCAGCAGTAACTACGGGGGGGGAGAGACCCAGTACTTC.

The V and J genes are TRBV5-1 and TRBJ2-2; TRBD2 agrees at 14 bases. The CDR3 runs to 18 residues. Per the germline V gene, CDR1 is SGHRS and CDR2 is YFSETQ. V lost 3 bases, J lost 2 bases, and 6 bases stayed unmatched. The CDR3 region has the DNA TGCGCCAGCAGCTATGGACTAGCGGGGGGCGACAACACCGGGGAGCTGTTTTTT. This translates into CASSYGLAGGDNTGELFF.

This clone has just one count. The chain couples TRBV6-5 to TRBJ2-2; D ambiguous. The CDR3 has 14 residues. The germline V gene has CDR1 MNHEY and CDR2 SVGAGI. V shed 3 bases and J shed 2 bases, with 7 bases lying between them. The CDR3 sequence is CASSYRSNTGELFF. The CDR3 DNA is TGTGCCAGCAGTTATCGGTCCAACACCGGGGAGCTGTTTTTT.